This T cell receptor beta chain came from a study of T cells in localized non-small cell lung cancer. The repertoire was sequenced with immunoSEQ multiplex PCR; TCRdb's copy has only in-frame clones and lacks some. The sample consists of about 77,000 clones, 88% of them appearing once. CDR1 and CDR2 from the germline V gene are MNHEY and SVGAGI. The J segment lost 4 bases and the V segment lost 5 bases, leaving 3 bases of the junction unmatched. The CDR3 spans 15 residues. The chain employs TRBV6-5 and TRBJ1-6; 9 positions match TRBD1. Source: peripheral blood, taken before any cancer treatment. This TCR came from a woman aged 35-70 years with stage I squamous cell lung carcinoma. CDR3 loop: CASSVQGAYNSPLHF. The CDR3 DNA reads TGTGCCAGCAGTGTACAGGGGGCTTATAATTCACCCCTCCACTTT.